This T cell receptor beta chain was recorded in a study of naive and memory T cell subsets. TCR cDNA received a 3' ligated oligonucleotide that carried a UMI. This clonotype has ten or more counts. The CDR3 runs to 18 residues. V lost 2 bases and J 8 bases, leaving 24 bases between the germline ends. From germline, CDR1 is SGHTA and CDR2 FQGNSA. Amplification of ligated cDNA took four PCR rounds with SP2 and nested alpha and beta constant primers. TCRdb independently ran MiXCR on the 5' RACE reads; one entry per CDR3 protein. The data hold tens of thousands of distinct CDR3 sequences, with more than 6% observed a single time.

The chain has TRBV7-2 and TRBJ1-4; no definite D call. The TCR originated in a female donor in good health. As DNA, the CDR3 is TGTGCCAGCAGCTTAAGTTCAGTTCCCTGGGCGGATGGAGAAAAACTGTTTTTT. Amino acids: CASSLSSVPWADGEKLFF. The entire variable domain, with the rest obtained from reference TRBV7-2 and TRBJ1-4, is as follows: GAGVSQSPSNKVTEKGKDVELRCDPISGHTALYWYRQSLGQGLEFLIYFQGNSAPDKSGLPSDRFSAERTGGSVSTLTIQRTQQEDSAVYLCASSLSSVPWADGEKLFFGSGTQLSVL.